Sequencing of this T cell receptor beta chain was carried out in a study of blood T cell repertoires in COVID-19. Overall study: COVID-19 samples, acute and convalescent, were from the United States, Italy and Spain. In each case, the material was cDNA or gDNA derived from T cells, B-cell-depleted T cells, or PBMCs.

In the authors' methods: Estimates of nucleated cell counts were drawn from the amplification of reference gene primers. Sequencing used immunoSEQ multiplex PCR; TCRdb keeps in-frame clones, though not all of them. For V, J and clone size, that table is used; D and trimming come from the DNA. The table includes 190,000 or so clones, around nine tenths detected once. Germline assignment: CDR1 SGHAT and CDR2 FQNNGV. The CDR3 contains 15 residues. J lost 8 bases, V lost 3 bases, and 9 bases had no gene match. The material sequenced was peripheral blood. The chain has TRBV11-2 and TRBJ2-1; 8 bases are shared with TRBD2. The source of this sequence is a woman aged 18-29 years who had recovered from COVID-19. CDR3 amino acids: CASSFGGRIGDEQFF. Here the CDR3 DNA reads TGTGCCAGCAGCTTCGGCGGGAGGATAGGGGATGAGCAGTTCTTC.